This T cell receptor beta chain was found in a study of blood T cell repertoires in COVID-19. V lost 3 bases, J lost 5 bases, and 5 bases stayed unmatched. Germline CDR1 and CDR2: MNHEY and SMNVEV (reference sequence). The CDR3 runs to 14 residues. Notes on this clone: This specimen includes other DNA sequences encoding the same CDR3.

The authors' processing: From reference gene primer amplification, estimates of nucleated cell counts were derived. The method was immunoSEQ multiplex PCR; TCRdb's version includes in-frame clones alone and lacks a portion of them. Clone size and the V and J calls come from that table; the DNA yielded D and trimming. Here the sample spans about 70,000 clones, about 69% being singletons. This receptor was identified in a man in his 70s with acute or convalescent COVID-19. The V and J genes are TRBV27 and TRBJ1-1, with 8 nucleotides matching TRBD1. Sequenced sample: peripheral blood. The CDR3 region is CASSFGQGGTEAFF. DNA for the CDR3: TGTGCCAGCAGTTTTGGACAGGGTGGGACTGAAGCTTTCTTT.